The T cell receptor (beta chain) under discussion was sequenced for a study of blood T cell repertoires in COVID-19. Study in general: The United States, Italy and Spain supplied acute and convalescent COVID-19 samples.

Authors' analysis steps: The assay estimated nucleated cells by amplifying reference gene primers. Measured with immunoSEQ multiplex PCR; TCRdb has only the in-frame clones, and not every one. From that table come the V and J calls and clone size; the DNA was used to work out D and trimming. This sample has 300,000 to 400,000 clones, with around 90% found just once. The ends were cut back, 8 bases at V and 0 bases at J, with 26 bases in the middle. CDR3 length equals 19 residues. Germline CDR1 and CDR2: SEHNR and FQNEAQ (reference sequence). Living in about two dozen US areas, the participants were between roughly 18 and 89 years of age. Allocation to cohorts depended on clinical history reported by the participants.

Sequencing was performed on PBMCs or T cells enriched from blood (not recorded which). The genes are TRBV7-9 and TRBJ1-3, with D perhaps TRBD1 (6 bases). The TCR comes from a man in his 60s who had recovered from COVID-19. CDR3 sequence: CASWGFRGPGPYSGNTIYF. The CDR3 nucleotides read TGTGCCAGCTGGGGATTCAGGGGCCCCGGCCCTTACTCTGGAAACACCATATATTTT. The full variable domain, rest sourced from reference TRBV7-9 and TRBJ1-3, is DTGVSQNPRHKITKRGQNVTFRCDPISEHNRLYWYRQTLGQGPEFLTYFQNEAQLEKSRLLSDRFSAERPKGSFSTLEIQRTEQGDSAMYLCASWGFRGPGPYSGNTIYFGEGSWLTVV.